Included here is one TCR beta chain sequence, with context. The count of this clone is one. This receptor's antigen is unknown. No much larger clone exists at a distance of one base, and base qualities are not known. The immunoSEQ Assay, a bias-controlled multiplex PCR, was used to amplify TCRbeta CDR3 regions from genomic DNA. For the original study's pipeline: The number of nucleated cells in each sample was estimated from the amplification of reference gene primers within the assay. To quantify the absolute abundance of each unique TCRbeta CDR3 rearrangement, sequence reads were collapsed and filtered. Productive Simpson clonality was computed per sample as the square root of Simpson's diversity index over productive rearrangements. The table comes from immuneACCESS by way of TCRdb, which keeps in-frame sequences with V and J called. Part of the clones is missing from these tables; in studies checked, under half for an unresolved V gene and the rest for unknown reasons. V, J and clone size derive from that table, while D and trimming were established from the DNA sequence. In this sample the table shows around 140,000 clones, over 75% of which occur a single time. Approximately 1.8% of the sample rests with the top ten.

Its CDR3 holds 14 amino acids, cysteine through phenylalanine. Solely the CDR3 DNA is kept, with 42 bases framed from the first base. Via the germline V gene (reference sequence), CDR1 is SGHNT and CDR2 YYREEE. V lost 4 bases and J lost 5 bases, and the count of bases not matched to a germline gene is 9. The collaborating institutions used their own protocols to collect whole blood in K2EDTA tubes. Collaborator samples were shipped for TCRbeta analysis as frozen whole blood, isolated PBMCs, or DNA extracted from either sample type. This entry comes from a study of blood T cell repertoires in COVID-19 (TCRdb year 2020). With respect to the entire study: Samples from collaborators originated in the United States, Italy and Spain and spanned both the acute and convalescent phases of COVID-19. The dataset comprised deeply sampled blood TCRbeta repertoires from subjects exposed to, actively infected with, or recovered from COVID-19. The sample metadata nearly always contained a de-identified subject ID, COVID-19 status, age in years and sex. The prospective study material was composed of cDNA or gDNA derived from T cells, B-cell-depleted T cells, or PBMCs. Samples were obtained from the ongoing ImmuneRACE study (first 160 participants) and from about 1,300 subjects provided by 6 global collaborators. HLA class I and class II types, where available, came from metadata supplied by the sample provider rather than from assay-based typing. A freely available public database, intended as a resource for researchers studying the immune response to SARS-CoV-2, is where the repertoires were released. General study outcomes and caveats: The amount of clinical and demographic metadata varied by source and participant and was provided uncurated.

The TCR sequence derives from an older man with acute or convalescent COVID-19. The chain is assembled from TRBV5-4 and TRBJ2-7, with 7 bases matching TRBD1. Sequencing was carried out using peripheral blood. The CDR3 protein is CASSRDSSAHEQYF. The base sequence is TGTGCCAGCAGCCGGGACAGCTCCGCCCACGAGCAGTACTTC.